These 6 T cell receptor beta chains came from one sample sequenced in a study of blood T cell repertoires in COVID-19. TCRdb's copy holds only in-frame clones and misses some; the assay was immunoSEQ multiplex PCR. Of approximately 190,000 clones detected, around 79% appear once; the ten largest clones hold around 15%. Sequencing was performed on peripheral blood. Every receptor here comes from a man aged 55-75 years with active or convalescent COVID-19.

This clone has only a few counts. The chain carries TRBV18 and TRBJ2-5; tentative D call: TRBD1 (6 bases). Trimming removed 6 bases at V and 2 bases at J, with 10 bases between. Per germline, CDR1 KGHSH and CDR2 LQKENI. This CDR3 region has 13 residues. The CDR3, as DNA: TGTGCCAGCTCTTGGACAGCTCAAGAGACCCAGTACTTC. Its protein is CASSWTAQETQYF.

CDR3 DNA sequence: TGTGCCACCAGTGATGCGGGGACAGGGGACGAGCAGTACTTC. It translates to CATSDAGTGDEQYF. The chain couples TRBV24-1 to TRBJ2-7; TRBD1 matches at 10 bases. The ends lost 3 bases at V and 5 bases at J; junction bases unmatched: 3. The CDR3 consists of 14 residues. Germline V gene sequence: CDR1 KGHDR, CDR2 SFDVKD.

The chain couples TRBV7-6 to TRBJ2-3; 8 nucleotides match TRBD2. This CDR3 contains 17 residues. Trimming took 1 base from V and 3 from J; bases not matched to a gene: 9. Germline CDR1 SGHVS, CDR2 FNYEAQ. Here the CDR3 reads CASSLGVGRAGTDTQYF. CDR3 DNA sequence: TGTGCCAGCAGCTTAGGGGTCGGGAGGGCCGGAACAGATACGCAGTATTTT.

This clone was detected a few times. The chain links TRBV5-5 to TRBJ1-3; D unresolved. This CDR3 comprises 12 residues. Germline CDR1 reads SGHKS; CDR2 reads YYEKEE (reference sequence). The germline V and J ends were trimmed by 2 bases and 4 bases, with 4 bases remaining between them. CDR3 DNA: TGTGCCAGCAGCTTCCAGGGAAACACCATATATTTT. This sequence encodes CASSFQGNTIYF. Together with reference TRBV5-5 and TRBJ1-3, the CDR3 gives the full variable domain: DAGVTQSPTHLIKTRGQQVTLRCSPISGHKSVSWYQQVLGQGPQFIFQYYEKEERGRGNFPDRFSARQFPNYSSELNVNALLLGDSALYLCASSFQGNTIYFGEGSWLTVV.

This clone appeared a few times. DNA of the CDR3: TGTGCCACCAGTGCTGGGGCTGGTGGCGGTCAGCCCCAGCATTTT. Translated: CATSAGAGGGQPQHF. This chain joins TRBV24-1 and TRBJ1-5, with D perhaps matching TRBD1 (5 bases). The ends were cut back, 5 bases at V and 6 bases at J, with 16 bases in the middle. The CDR3 runs 15 residues. The germline V gene has CDR1 KGHDR and CDR2 SFDVKD.

DNA for the CDR3: TGTGCCAGCAGCCTCAGGGGACTAGCGAGCACCGGGGAGCTGTTTTTT. Protein product: CASSLRGLASTGELFF. The chain has TRBV7-2 and TRBJ2-2, with 10 positions matching TRBD2. This CDR3 has 16 amino acids. V lost 5 bases to trimming and J lost 4 bases; unmatched junction nucleotides: 7. The germline gives CDR1 SGHTA, CDR2 FQGNSA.